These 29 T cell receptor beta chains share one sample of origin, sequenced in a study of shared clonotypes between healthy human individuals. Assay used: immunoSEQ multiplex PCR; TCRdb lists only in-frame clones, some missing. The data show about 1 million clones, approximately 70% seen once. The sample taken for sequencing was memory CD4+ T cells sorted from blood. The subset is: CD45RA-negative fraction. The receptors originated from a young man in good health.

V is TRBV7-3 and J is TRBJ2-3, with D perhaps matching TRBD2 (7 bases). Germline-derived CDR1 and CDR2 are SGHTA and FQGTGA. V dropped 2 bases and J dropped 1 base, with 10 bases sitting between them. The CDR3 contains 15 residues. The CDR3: CASSLAGGRTDTQYF. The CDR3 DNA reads TGTGCCAGCAGCTTAGCCGGGGGGCGCACAGATACGCAGTATTTT.

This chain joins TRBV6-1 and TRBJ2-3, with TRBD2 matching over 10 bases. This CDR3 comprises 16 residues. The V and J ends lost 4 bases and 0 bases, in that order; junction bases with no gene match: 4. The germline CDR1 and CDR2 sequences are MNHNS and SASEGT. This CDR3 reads CASSGPSGGSTDTQYF. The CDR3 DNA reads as TGTGCCAGCAGTGGACCTAGCGGGGGCAGCACAGATACGCAGTATTTT.

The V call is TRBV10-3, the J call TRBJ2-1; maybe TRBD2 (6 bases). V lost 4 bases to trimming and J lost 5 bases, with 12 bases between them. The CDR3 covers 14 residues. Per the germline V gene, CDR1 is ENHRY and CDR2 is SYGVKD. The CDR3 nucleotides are TGTGCCATCAGTGGGACCGGGACTCACAATGAGCAGTTCTTC. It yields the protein CAISGTGTHNEQFF.

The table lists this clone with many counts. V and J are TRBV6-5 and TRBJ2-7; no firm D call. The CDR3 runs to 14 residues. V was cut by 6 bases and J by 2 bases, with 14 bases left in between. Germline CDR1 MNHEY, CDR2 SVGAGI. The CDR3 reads CASSPTHKPYEQYF. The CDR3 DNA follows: TGTGCCAGCAGCCCTACCCATAAACCCTACGAGCAGTACTTC.

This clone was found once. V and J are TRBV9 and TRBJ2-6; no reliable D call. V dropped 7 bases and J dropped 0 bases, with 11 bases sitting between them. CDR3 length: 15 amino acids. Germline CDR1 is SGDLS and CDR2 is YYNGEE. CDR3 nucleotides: TGTGCCAGCTCCACACACAGCTCTGGGGCCAACGTCCTGACTTTC. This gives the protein CASSTHSSGANVLTF.

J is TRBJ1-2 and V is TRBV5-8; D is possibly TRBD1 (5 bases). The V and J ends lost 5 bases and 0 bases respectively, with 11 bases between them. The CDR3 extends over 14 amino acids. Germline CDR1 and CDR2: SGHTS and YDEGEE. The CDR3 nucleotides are TGTGCCAGCAGTTCGGGACTGACTAACTATGGCTACACCTTC. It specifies CASSSGLTNYGYTF. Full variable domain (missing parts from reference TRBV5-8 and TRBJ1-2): EAGVTQSPTHLIKTRGQQATLRCSPISGHTSVYWYQQALGLGLQFLLWYDEGEERNRGNFPPRFSGRQFPNYSSELNVNALELEDSALYLCASSSGLTNYGYTFGSGTRLTVV.

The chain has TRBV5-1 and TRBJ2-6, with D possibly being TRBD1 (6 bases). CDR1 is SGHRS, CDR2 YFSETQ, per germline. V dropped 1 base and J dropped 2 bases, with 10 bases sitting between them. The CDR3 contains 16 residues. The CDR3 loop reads CASSLRQGTGANVLTF. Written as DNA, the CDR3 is TGCGCCAGCAGCTTGAGGCAGGGGACTGGGGCCAACGTCCTGACTTTC.

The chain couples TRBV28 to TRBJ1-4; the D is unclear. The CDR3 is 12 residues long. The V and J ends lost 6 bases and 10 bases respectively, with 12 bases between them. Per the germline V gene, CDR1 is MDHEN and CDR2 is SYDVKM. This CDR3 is CASRGSLGKLFF. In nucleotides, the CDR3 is TGTGCCAGCAGAGGGTCCCTGGGAAAACTGTTTTTT.

DNA of the CDR3: TGTGCCAGCAGCGCGCGAAGCGGGACAAGCTACGAGCAGTACTTC. Translated, it gives CASSARSGTSYEQYF. The chain links TRBV7-2 to TRBJ2-7; tentative D call: TRBD2 (7 bases). Germline values: CDR1 SGHTA, CDR2 FQGNSA. The CDR3 runs 15 residues. V was clipped by 5 bases and J by 3 bases, with 17 bases between them.

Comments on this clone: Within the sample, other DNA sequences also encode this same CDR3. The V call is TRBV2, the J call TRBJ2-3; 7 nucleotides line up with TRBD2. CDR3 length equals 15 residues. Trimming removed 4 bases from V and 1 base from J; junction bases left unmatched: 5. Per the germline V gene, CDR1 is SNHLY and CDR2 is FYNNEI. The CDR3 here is CASSVSGGGTDTQYF. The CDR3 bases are TGTGCCAGCAGTGTATCGGGAGGAGGCACAGATACGCAGTATTTT. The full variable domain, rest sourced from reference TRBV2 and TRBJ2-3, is EPEVTQTPSHQVTQMGQEVILRCVPISNHLYFYWYRQILGQKVEFLVSFYNNEISEKSEIFDDQFSVERPDGSNFTLKIRSTKLEDSAMYFCASSVSGGGTDTQYFGPGTRLTVL.

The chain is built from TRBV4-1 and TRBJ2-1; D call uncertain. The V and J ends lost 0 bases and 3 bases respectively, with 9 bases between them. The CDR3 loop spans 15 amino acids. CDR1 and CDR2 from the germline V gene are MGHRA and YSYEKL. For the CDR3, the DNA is TGCGCCAGCAGCCAAGAGGAGAAGGTCTACAATGAGCAGTTCTTC. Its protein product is CASSQEEKVYNEQFF.

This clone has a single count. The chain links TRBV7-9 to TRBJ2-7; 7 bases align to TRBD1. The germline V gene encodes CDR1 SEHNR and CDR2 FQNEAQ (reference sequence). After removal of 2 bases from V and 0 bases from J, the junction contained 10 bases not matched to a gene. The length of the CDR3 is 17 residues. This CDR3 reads CASSLYTSRDSSYEQYF. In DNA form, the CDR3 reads TGTGCCAGCAGCTTATATACATCTCGGGACAGCTCCTACGAGCAGTACTTC. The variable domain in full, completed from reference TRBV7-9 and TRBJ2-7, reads DTGVSQNPRHKITKRGQNVTFRCDPISEHNRLYWYRQTLGQGPEFLTYFQNEAQLEKSRLLSDRFSAERPKGSFSTLEIQRTEQGDSAMYLCASSLYTSRDSSYEQYFGPGTRLTVT.

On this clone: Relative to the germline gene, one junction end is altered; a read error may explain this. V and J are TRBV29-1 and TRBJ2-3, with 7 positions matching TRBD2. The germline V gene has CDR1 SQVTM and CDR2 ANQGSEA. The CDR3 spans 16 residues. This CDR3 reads CSVEAVGRDYTDTQYF. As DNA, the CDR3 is TGCAGCGTCGAAGCGGTCGGCCGGGACTACACAGATACGCAGTATTTT.

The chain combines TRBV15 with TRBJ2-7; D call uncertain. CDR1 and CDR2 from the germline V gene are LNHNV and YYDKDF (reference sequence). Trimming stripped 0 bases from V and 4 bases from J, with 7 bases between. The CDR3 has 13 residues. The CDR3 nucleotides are TGTGCCACCAGCAGAGATATGGGTTACGAGCAGTACTTC. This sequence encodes CATSRDMGYEQYF.

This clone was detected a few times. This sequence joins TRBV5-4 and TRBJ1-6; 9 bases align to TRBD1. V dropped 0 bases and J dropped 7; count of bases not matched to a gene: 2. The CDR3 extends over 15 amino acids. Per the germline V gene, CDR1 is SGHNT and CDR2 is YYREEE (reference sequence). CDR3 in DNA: TGTGCCAGCAGCTTGGCCGGGACAGGGAATTCACCCCTCCACTTT. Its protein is CASSLAGTGNSPLHF.

The CDR3 spells CASRFNTGELFF. CDR3 DNA: TGTGCCAGCAGGTTCAACACCGGGGAGCTGTTTTTT. The J gene is TRBJ2-2, the V gene TRBV6-1; D not certain. The CDR3 spans 12 residues. Germline CDR1 and CDR2: MNHNS and SASEGT. With 6 bases removed from V and 2 bases from J, the gap between germline ends came to 4 bases.

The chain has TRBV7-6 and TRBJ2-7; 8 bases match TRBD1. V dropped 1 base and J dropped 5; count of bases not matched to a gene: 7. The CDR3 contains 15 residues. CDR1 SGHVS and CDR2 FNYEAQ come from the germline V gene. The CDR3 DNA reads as TGTGCCAGCAGCTTAGGGCAGGGGGCTAGAAACGAGCAGTACTTC. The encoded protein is CASSLGQGARNEQYF.

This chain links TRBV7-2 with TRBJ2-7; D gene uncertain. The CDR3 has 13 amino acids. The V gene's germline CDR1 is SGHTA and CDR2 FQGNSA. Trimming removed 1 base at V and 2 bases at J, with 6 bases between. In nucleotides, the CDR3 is TGTGCCAGCAGCTTAGGGCACCCCTACGAGCAGTACTTC. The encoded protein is CASSLGHPYEQYF.

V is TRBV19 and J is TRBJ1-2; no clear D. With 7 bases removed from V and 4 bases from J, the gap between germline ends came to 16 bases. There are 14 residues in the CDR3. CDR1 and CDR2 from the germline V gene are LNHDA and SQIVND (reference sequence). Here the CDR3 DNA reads TGTGCCAGTATAAAACGCTCTAGGGTCTATGGCTACACCTTC. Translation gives CASIKRSRVYGYTF.

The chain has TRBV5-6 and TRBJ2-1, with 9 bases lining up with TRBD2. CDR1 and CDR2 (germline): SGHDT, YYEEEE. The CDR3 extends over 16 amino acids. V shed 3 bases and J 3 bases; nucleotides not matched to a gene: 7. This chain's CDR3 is CASSSTALAGYNEQFF. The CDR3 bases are TGTGCCAGCAGCTCAACGGCACTAGCGGGCTACAATGAGCAGTTCTTC.

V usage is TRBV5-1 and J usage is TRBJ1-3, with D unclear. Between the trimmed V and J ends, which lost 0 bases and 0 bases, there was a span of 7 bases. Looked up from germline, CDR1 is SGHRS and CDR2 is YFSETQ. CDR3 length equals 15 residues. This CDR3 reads CASSLGSSSGNTIYF. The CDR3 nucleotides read TGCGCCAGCAGCTTGGGGAGCAGCTCTGGAAACACCATATATTTT.

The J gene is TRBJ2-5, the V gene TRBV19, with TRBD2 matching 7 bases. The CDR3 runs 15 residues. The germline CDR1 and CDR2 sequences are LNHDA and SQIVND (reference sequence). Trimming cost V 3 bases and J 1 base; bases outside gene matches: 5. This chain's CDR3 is CASSMDGRLQETQYF. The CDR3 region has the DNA TGTGCCAGTAGTATGGACGGGAGGCTCCAAGAGACCCAGTACTTC.

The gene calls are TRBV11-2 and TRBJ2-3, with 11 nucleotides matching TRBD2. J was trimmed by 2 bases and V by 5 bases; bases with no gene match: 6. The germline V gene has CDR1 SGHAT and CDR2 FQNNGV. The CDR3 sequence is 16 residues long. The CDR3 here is CASSISGRAITDTQYF. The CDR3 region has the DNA TGTGCCAGCAGCATTAGCGGGAGGGCCATCACAGATACGCAGTATTTT.

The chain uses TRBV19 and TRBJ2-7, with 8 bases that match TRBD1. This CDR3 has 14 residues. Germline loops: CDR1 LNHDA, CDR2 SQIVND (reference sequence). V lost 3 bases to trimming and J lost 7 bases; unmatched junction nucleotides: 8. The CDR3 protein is CASSINQGAREQYF. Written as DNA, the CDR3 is TGTGCCAGTAGTATCAATCAGGGGGCAAGGGAGCAGTACTTC.

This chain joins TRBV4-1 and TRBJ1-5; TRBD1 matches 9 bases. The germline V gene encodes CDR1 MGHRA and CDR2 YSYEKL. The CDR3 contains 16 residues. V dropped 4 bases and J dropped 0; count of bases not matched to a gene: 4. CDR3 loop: CASSRGQGNSNQPQHF. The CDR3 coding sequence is TGCGCCAGCAGCCGGGGACAGGGTAATAGCAATCAGCCCCAGCATTTT.

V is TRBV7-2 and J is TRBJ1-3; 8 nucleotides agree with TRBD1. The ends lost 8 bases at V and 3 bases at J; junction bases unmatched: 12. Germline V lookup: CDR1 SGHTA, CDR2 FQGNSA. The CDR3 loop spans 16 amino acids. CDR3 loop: CASPPDRVRGGNTIYF. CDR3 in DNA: TGTGCCAGCCCTCCGGACAGGGTTCGGGGTGGAAACACCATATATTTT.

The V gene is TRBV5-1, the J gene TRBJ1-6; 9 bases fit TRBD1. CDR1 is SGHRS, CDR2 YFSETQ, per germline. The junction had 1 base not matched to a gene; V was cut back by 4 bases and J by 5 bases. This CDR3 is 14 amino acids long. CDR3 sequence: CASSRTGDNSPLHF. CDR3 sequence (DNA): TGCGCCAGCAGCAGGACAGGGGATAATTCACCCCTCCACTTT. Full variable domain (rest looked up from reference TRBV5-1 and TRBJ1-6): KAGVTQTPRYLIKTRGQQVTLSCSPISGHRSVSWYQQTPGQGLQFLFEYFSETQRNKGNFPGRFSGRQFSNSRSEMNVSTLELGDSALYLCASSRTGDNSPLHFGNGTRLTVT.

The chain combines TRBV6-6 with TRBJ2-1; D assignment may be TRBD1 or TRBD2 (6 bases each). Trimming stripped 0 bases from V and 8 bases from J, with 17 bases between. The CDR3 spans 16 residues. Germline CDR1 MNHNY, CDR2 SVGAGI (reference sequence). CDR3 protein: CASSYSTRGFDDEQFF. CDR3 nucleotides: TGTGCCAGCAGTTACTCGACTAGGGGGTTTGATGATGAGCAGTTCTTC.

This CDR3 is CASSPLGGDEQYF. For the CDR3, the DNA is TGTGCCAGCAGCCCCCTGGGAGGCGACGAGCAGTACTTC. The chain joins TRBV2 to TRBJ2-7; D is possibly TRBD2 (6 bases). The germline gives CDR1 SNHLY, CDR2 FYNNEI. V dropped 6 bases and J dropped 5 bases, with 14 bases sitting between them. CDR3 length: 13 amino acids.